These T cell receptor beta chains were read from a single sample in a study of cytomegalovirus exposure and HLA in healthy donors. Assay: immunoSEQ multiplex PCR; the TCRdb copy retains only in-frame clones and omits some. The table has some 170,000 clones, over 60% seen once. Sequencing used PBMCs. The receptor source for this set is a woman in her twenties or thirties in good health and CMV-seronegative. Both conserved end residues are part of each CDR3. Each record gives: CDR3 length, J gene, V gene, clone size, D gene, CDR3 DNA, CDR3 protein. A D gene is named only where the DNA matches it firmly. Size tells how often a clone was seen (once, few, many) or the class of an expanded clone, and some rows leave it out.

15,TRBJ2-1,TRBV6-1,NA,NA,TGTGCCAGCAGGGAAGCTAGCGCTTCCTACAATGAGCAGTTCTTC,CASREASASYNEQFF
14,TRBJ2-3,TRBV9,NA,NA,TGTGCCAGCAGCCCTAGTTTCCTTTCAGATACGCAGTATTTT,CASSPSFLSDTQYF
12,TRBJ2-1,TRBV6-6,NA,NA,TGTGCCAGCAGTCGTCAGGGGACTGAGCAGTTCTTC,CASSRQGTEQFF
15,TRBJ2-6,TRBV19,NA,NA,TGTGCCAGTAGTACCGACAGCTCTGGGGCCAACGTCCTGACTTTC,CASSTDSSGANVLTF
15,TRBJ2-1,TRBV5-4,NA,NA,TGTGCCAGCAGCCAGAGTCCCGGGGTGTACAATGAGCAGTTCTTC,CASSQSPGVYNEQFF
15,TRBJ1-5,TRBV28,few,NA,TGTGCCAGCAGTTCCCTTGGAGAGAGCAATCAGCCCCAGCATTTT,CASSSLGESNQPQHF
15,TRBJ2-5,TRBV7-9,NA,TRBD1,TGTGCCAGCAGACCCGGACAGGGCGGCCAAGAGACCCAGTACTTC,CASRPGQGGQETQYF
14,TRBJ1-4,TRBV5-1,NA,NA,TGCGCCAGCAGCTTGGCCGGACAGACTGAAAAACTGTTTTTT,CASSLAGQTEKLFF
14,TRBJ2-1,TRBV7-9,once,NA,TGTGCCAGCAGCTTCTCGGACTCTTACAATGAGCAGTTCTTC,CASSFSDSYNEQFF
13,TRBJ1-4,TRBV27,few,NA,TGTGCCAGCAGCCGGGACACTTTTGAAAAACTGTTTTTT,CASSRDTFEKLFF
15,TRBJ2-2,TRBV7-9,NA,NA,TGTGCCAGCAGCTTTGATAGCCTGAACACCGGGGAGCTGTTTTTT,CASSFDSLNTGELFF
15,TRBJ2-2,TRBV4-1,NA,NA,TGCGCCAGCAGCCAAGTGAGTGGGGGGACCGGGGAGCTGTTTTTT,CASSQVSGGTGELFF
13,TRBJ1-2,TRBV13,NA,NA,TGTGCCAGCAGCTTTCCGGGGGACTATGGCTACACCTTC,CASSFPGDYGYTF
12,TRBJ2-2,TRBV4-1,once,NA,TGCGCCAGCAGCCAACCGGCCGGGGAGCTGTTTTTT,CASSQPAGELFF
15,TRBJ1-3,TRBV6-1,NA,NA,TGTGCCAGCACCTACAGCGGGGCCTCTGGAAACACCATATATTTT,CASTYSGASGNTIYF
12,TRBJ2-7,TRBV19,NA,NA,TGTGCCAGTAGTATACGGGGGAACGAGCAGTACTTC,CASSIRGNEQYF
15,TRBJ1-2,TRBV21-1,NA,NA,TGTGCCAGCAGCGAAAGACAGGGCGATAACTATGGCTACACCTTC,CASSERQGDNYGYTF
14,TRBJ2-5,TRBV5-1,NA,NA,TGCGCCAGCAGCGCCCCGGGACTCACAGAGACCCAGTACTTC,CASSAPGLTETQYF
13,TRBJ1-1,TRBV5-4,NA,NA,TGTGCCAGCAGCTCTACAGGGAACACTGAAGCTTTCTTT,CASSSTGNTEAFF
15,TRBJ1-3,TRBV2,NA,TRBD1,TGTGCCAGTGACCGGGGACAGAGCTCTGGAAACACCATATATTTT,CASDRGQSSGNTIYF
16,TRBJ2-5,TRBV5-1,NA,TRBD1,TGCGCCAGCAGCCCCCCGGGGACAGGGGGCCCAGAGACCCAGTACTTC,CASSPPGTGGPETQYF
15,TRBJ2-1,TRBV4-1,NA,TRBD1,TGCGCCAGCAGCCAAGGGGACAGAGATGACAATGAGCAGTTCTTC,CASSQGDRDDNEQFF
14,TRBJ1-2,TRBV7-6,NA,TRBD1,TGTGCCAGCAGCGACGGACAGGGATTATATGGCTACACCTTC,CASSDGQGLYGYTF
15,TRBJ2-5,TRBV7-9,NA,TRBD2,TGTGCCAGCAGAGATGCCGGGGCCGGGGGGGAGACCCAGTACTTC,CASRDAGAGGETQYF
18,TRBJ2-5,TRBV7-6,NA,TRBD2,TGTGCCAGCAGCTTATACCTAGCGGGGGGGCAAGGCCAAGAGACCCAGTACTTC,CASSLYLAGGQGQETQYF
19,TRBJ1-6,TRBV27,NA,NA,TGTGCCAGCAGTTCCCCCCGAGGAAGTTGGAGCTCCTATAATTCACCCCTCCACTTT,CASSSPRGSWSSYNSPLHF
15,TRBJ2-1,TRBV28,NA,TRBD2,TGTGCCAGCCGTAACCTACGGCTAGCGGGTTATGAGCAGTTCTTC,CASRNLRLAGYEQFF
13,TRBJ1-1,TRBV30,NA,NA,TGTGCCTGGAATGAGGGGAGGAGTACTGAAGCTTTCTTT,CAWNEGRSTEAFF
13,TRBJ2-1,TRBV30,NA,NA,TGTGCCTGGAGTGTGTGGGGGGACAATGAGCAGTTCTTC,CAWSVWGDNEQFF
16,TRBJ2-1,TRBV9,NA,TRBD2,TGTGCCAGCAGCTTGAGGACTAGCGGGGGGACGAATGAGCAGTTCTTC,CASSLRTSGGTNEQFF
13,TRBJ1-3,TRBV7-2,NA,NA,TGTGCCAGCAGAAGCTCCTCTGGAAACACCATATATTTT,CASRSSSGNTIYF